This record looks at one T cell receptor (beta chain) sequence and its context. A 0.5-1 mL peripheral blood aliquot was taken intraoperatively from four of eight donors. This sample stems from a study of human thymus T cells. TCRdb's table, derived via immunoSEQ multiplex PCR, lists solely in-frame clones and lacks some. The sample contains tens of thousands of clones, around 94% of which appear only once. In germline, CDR1 is LGHNA, CDR2 YSLEER. The CDR3 runs to 16 residues. V lost 2 bases, J lost 6 bases, and 11 bases stayed unmatched. The chain has TRBV4-3 and TRBJ2-3, with 7 bases identical to TRBD1. The sample comprised blood. This TCR came from a boy under two years old with a congenital heart defect but otherwise immunologically healthy. The CDR3 DNA follows: TGCGCCAGCAGCCAACAAGGGGGCAATTACGGGGATACGCAGTATTTT. Its protein is CASSQQGGNYGDTQYF.